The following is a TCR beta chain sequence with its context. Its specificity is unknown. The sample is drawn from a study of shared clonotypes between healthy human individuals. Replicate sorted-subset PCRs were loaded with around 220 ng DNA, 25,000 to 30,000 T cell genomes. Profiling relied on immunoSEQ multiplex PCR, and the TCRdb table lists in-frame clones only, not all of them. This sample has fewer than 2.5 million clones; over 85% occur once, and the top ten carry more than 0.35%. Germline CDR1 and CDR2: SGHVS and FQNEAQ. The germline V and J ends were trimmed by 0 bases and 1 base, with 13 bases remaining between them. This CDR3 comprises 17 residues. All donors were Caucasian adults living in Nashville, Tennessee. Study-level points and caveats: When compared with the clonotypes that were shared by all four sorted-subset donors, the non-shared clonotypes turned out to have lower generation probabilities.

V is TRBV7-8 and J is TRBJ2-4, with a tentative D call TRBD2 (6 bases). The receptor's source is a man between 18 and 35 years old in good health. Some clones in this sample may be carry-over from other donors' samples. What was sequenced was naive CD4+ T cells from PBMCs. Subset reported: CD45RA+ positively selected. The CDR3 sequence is CASSLARAGMAKNIQYF. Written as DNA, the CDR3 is TGTGCCAGCAGCTTAGCGCGGGCGGGAATGGCCAAAAACATTCAGTACTTC.